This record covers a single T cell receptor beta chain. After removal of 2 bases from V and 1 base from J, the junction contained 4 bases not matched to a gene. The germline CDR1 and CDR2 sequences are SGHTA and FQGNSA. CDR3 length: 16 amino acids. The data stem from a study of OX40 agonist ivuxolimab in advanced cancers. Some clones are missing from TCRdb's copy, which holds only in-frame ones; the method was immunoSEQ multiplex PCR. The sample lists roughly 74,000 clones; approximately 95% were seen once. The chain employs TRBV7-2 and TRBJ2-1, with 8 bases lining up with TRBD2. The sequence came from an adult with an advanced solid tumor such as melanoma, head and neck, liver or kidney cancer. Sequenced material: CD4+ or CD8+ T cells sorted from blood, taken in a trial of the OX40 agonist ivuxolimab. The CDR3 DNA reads TGTGCCAGCAGCTTAACGGGACTAGTTTCCTACAATGAGCAGTTCTTC. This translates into CASSLTGLVSYNEQFF.